A selection of T cell receptor beta chains follows, all from one sample in a study of blood T cell repertoires in COVID-19. Profiling relied on immunoSEQ multiplex PCR, and the TCRdb table lists in-frame clones only, not all of them. The sample carries fewer than 90,000 clones, about nine tenths recorded once. Sequenced sample: peripheral blood. The receptors stem from a male donor with acute or convalescent COVID-19. Both conserved end residues are part of each CDR3. A D gene is named only where the DNA matches it firmly. Not all rows give a size; the values are once, few, many and, for expanded clones, a class.

j_gene	v_gene	d_gene	abundance	CDR3nt	CDR3aa
TRBJ2-7	TRBV5-6	-	-	TGTGCCAGCAGCTACGGACAAGCAACCTACGAGCAGTACTTC	CASSYGQATYEQYF
TRBJ1-1	TRBV4-2	-	-	TGTGCCAGCAGCCCTGCATCCACAGTAAACACTGAAGCTTTCTTT	CASSPASTVNTEAFF
TRBJ1-4	TRBV6-6	TRBD1	-	TGTGCCTGTTCGACAGGGGGGGAAAAACTGTTTTTT	CACSTGGEKLFF
TRBJ2-2	TRBV7-2	TRBD2	-	TGTGCCAGCAGCCCCGGACTAGGAGCCGGGGAGCTGTTTTTT	CASSPGLGAGELFF
TRBJ1-5	TRBV30	-	once	TGTGCCTGGAGTTCCGACAGACACTATCAGCCCCAGCATTTT	CAWSSDRHYQPQHF
TRBJ1-5	TRBV10-3	-	-	TGTGCCATCAGTGAGTTAGGAGGGGTGGGCGATCAGCCCCAGCATTTT	CAISELGGVGDQPQHF
TRBJ2-6	TRBV19	TRBD1	-	TGTGCCAGTAGTCTCGAGACAGGGGTCTCTGGGGCCAACGTCCTGACTTTC	CASSLETGVSGANVLTF
TRBJ2-3	TRBV29-1	TRBD1	-	TGCAGCGTTGAACCGATGGGACAGGGAGCAGATACGCAGTATTTT	CSVEPMGQGADTQYF
TRBJ2-3	TRBV6-5	TRBD2	-	TGTGCCAGCAGGCCACCTCCTAGCGGGGCCAATACGCAGTATTTT	CASRPPPSGANTQYF
TRBJ1-4	TRBV5-1	-	-	TGCGCCAGCAGCTCCCTTGCAGGGTTTAATGAAAAACTGTTTTTT	CASSSLAGFNEKLFF
TRBJ2-1	TRBV3-1/TRBV3-2	TRBD2	-	TGTGCCAGCAGCCAAGGACTAGCGGGGGGGACCAATGAGCAGTTCTTC	CASSQGLAGGTNEQFF
TRBJ1-2	TRBV9	-	-	TGTGCCAGCAGCGTGGACACGGGGGGCGGTGGCTACACCTTC	CASSVDTGGGGYTF
TRBJ2-5	TRBV6-5	TRBD1	-	TGTGCCAGCAGTTACTACCGGGACAGGTCCTTAAAGACCCAGTACTTC	CASSYYRDRSLKTQYF
TRBJ2-3	TRBV6-5	-	-	TGTGCCACCGTGACAGGCGGGAGCACAGATACGCAGTATTTT	CATVTGGSTDTQYF
TRBJ1-5	TRBV5-6	-	few	TGTGCCAGCAGTACAGGGTACAGCAATCAGCCCCAGCATTTT	CASSTGYSNQPQHF
TRBJ1-5	TRBV2	-	-	TGTGCCAGCAGTGAGGTCGGGTTTGATCAGCCCCAGCATTTT	CASSEVGFDQPQHF
TRBJ2-7	TRBV6-1	TRBD2	-	TGTGCCAGCAGTGAAGTGGGGCTAGCGGGGTTTTCCTACGAGCAGTACTTC	CASSEVGLAGFSYEQYF
TRBJ2-2	TRBV10-3	TRBD2	-	TGTGCCATCACCACCCTAGCGGGCGCGAACACCGGGGAGCTGTTTTTT	CAITTLAGANTGELFF
TRBJ1-6	TRBV18	-	-	TGTGCCAGCTCACCCGACAGCCTCTATAATTCACCCCTCCACTTT	CASSPDSLYNSPLHF
TRBJ2-5	TRBV9	-	once	TGTGCCAGCAGCGTAGCCCCTACCGAGACCCAGTACTTC	CASSVAPTETQYF
TRBJ1-1	TRBV6-1	-	once	TGTGCCAGCAGTGAACGGGGAATAGGTGAAGCTTTCTTT	CASSERGIGEAFF
TRBJ1-1	TRBV9	-	-	TGTGCCAGCAGCGTCTCGACAGAGAACACTGAAGCTTTCTTT	CASSVSTENTEAFF
TRBJ2-1	TRBV27	-	once	TGTGCCAGCAGTTTACTTTCAGGGCCCTCCAATGAGCAGTTCTTC	CASSLLSGPSNEQFF
TRBJ1-5	TRBV27	TRBD1	-	TGTGCCAGCAAACCCAGACAGGGGCTGAAGCCCCAGCATTTT	CASKPRQGLKPQHF
TRBJ1-2	TRBV5-6	TRBD1	few	TGTGCCAGCCGACAGACAGGGGTCTATGGCTACACCTTC	CASRQTGVYGYTF
TRBJ1-5	TRBV6-5	TRBD1	-	TGTGCCAGCAGGGGACAGGGAGGTCAGCCCCAGCATTTT	CASRGQGGQPQHF
TRBJ1-6	TRBV12-3/TRBV12-4	TRBD1	-	TGTGCCAGCACCTCAGGGGGTTCACCCCTCCACTTT	CASTSGGSPLHF
TRBJ1-1	TRBV3-1/TRBV3-2	TRBD1	-	TGTGCCAGCAGCCCGCGGGACAGGGGATGGGCCACTGAAGCTTTCTTT	CASSPRDRGWATEAFF
TRBJ1-2	TRBV12-3/TRBV12-4	TRBD1	-	TGTGCCAGCAGTAAGGACAGGGTATATGGCTACACCTTC	CASSKDRVYGYTF
TRBJ2-1	TRBV10-3	TRBD2	-	TGTGCCATCAGTGTCTTACTAGCGGGGGGAGGGGATGAGCAGTTCTTC	CAISVLLAGGGDEQFF
TRBJ1-3	TRBV2	-	-	TGTGCCAGCAGAAGTTCCAGCTCTGGAAACACCATATATTTT	CASRSSSSGNTIYF
TRBJ2-5	TRBV14	TRBD2	-	TGTGCCAGCAGGTCGGGGACTAGCGGGGGCCTCCAGTACTTC	CASRSGTSGGLQYF
TRBJ1-1	TRBV9	-	-	TGTGCCAGCAGCGTAGCAGGGAGGGACACTGAAGCTTTCTTT	CASSVAGRDTEAFF
TRBJ2-7	TRBV12-5	TRBD2	-	TGTGCTAGTGGTTCCTCCGGGACTAGCGGTTACGAGCAGTACTTC	CASGSSGTSGYEQYF
TRBJ2-3	TRBV5-8	TRBD2	-	TGTGCCAGCAGCTTGGCGGGGGGGAGGACAGATACGCAGTATTTT	CASSLAGGRTDTQYF
TRBJ1-2	TRBV5-4	TRBD1	-	TGTGCCAGCAGGATACAGGGGGCGAACTATGGCTACACCTTC	CASRIQGANYGYTF
TRBJ2-5	TRBV14	-	-	TGTGCCAGCAGCCAAGTCGCTGTATCCGGGACAATAGGGGAGACCCAGTACTTC	CASSQVAVSGTIGETQYF
TRBJ1-5	TRBV19	-	-	TGTGCCAGTAGTACCTCCGGACAGCCCTGGAATCAGCCCCAGCATTTT	CASSTSGQPWNQPQHF
TRBJ2-7	TRBV15	TRBD1	-	TGTGCCACCAGCAGAGAAACAGGGGGAAAGGGCGAGCAGTACTTC	CATSRETGGKGEQYF
TRBJ1-5	TRBV24-1	-	-	TGTGCCACCAGTGACCCGAAAGTAGGGGACAATCAGCCCCAGCATTTT	CATSDPKVGDNQPQHF
TRBJ1-6	TRBV5-1	-	-	TGCGCCATTACAGACCGGGACTCTAGCTCCTATAATTCACCCCTCCACTTT	CAITDRDSSSYNSPLHF
TRBJ1-1	TRBV30	-	-	TGTGCCTGGAGTCAGGCGGGGATTTACACTGAAGCTTTCTTT	CAWSQAGIYTEAFF
TRBJ2-3	TRBV2	TRBD1	-	TGTGCCAGCAGTGTTGGACAGGGACCAGATACGCAGTATTTT	CASSVGQGPDTQYF
TRBJ2-7	TRBV2	-	-	TGTGCCAGCAGCCCAAGACTTCAGGGTCTCGAGCAGTACTTC	CASSPRLQGLEQYF
TRBJ2-3	TRBV6-5	-	once	TGTGCCAGCAGTCTAGGCAGGGCAGGCACAGATACGCAGTATTTT	CASSLGRAGTDTQYF
TRBJ1-2	TRBV30	TRBD1	-	TGTGCCTGGAGTGCTGGACAGGGGGCCTACACCTTC	CAWSAGQGAYTF
TRBJ1-4	TRBV1	-	-	TGCACCAGCAGCCAAGGGGTCGAGGTGACAGATAATGAAAAACTGTTTTTT	CTSSQGVEVTDNEKLFF
TRBJ1-4	TRBV10-3	TRBD1	-	TGTGCCATCAGTGAGTCTCCACCTGCTGACAGGGGGCGAGAAAAACTGTTTTTT	CAISESPPADRGREKLFF
TRBJ1-5	TRBV5-1	TRBD1	-	TGCGCCAGCAGTCGACAGGGGGAGAGTGGGCAGCCCCAGCATTTT	CASSRQGESGQPQHF
TRBJ1-6	TRBV28	TRBD1	few	TGTGCCAGCAGTCCACAGGCAGGGGGTTCGCCCCTCCACTTT	CASSPQAGGSPLHF
TRBJ1-1	TRBV19	-	-	TGTGCCAGTAGTATCCCAGGAATGAACACTGAAGCTTTCTTT	CASSIPGMNTEAFF
TRBJ2-7	TRBV5-1	-	-	TGCGCCAGCAGCACCAATATTGGGCAGGGCGGCGGCGAGCAGTACTTC	CASSTNIGQGGGEQYF
TRBJ1-3	TRBV7-8	-	-	TGTGCCAGCAGCTTGGTAGGGAGGTCTGGAAACACCATATATTTT	CASSLVGRSGNTIYF
TRBJ1-2	TRBV5-1	TRBD1	few	TGCGCCAGCAGCCTTTCCGCCGGGACAGACTATGGCTACACCTTC	CASSLSAGTDYGYTF
TRBJ1-2	TRBV5-1	TRBD1	-	TGCGCCAGCAGCTTGGCGGCGACAGGGGACGGCTACACCTTC	CASSLAATGDGYTF
TRBJ2-4	TRBV19	-	-	TGTGCCAGCCATGGGGCTCCCCGGGCCAAAAACATTCAGTACTTC	CASHGAPRAKNIQYF
TRBJ1-3	TRBV7-3	-	-	TGTGCCAGCAGCTTCCCGCAGGGAACTGGAAACACCATATATTTT	CASSFPQGTGNTIYF
TRBJ1-6	TRBV19	TRBD1	-	TGTCCCAGGGACAGCTATAATTCACCCCTCCACTTT	CPRDSYNSPLHF
TRBJ2-1	TRBV9	TRBD2	-	TGTGCCAGCAGCGTAGGAGGGACTAGCGGGGGGATTAGCTCCTACAATGAGCAGTTCTTC	CASSVGGTSGGISSYNEQFF
TRBJ2-3	TRBV7-2	TRBD1	-	TGTGCCAGCAGCATCCTTCTACAGGGGGCCGGCACAGATACGCAGTATTTT	CASSILLQGAGTDTQYF